This T cell receptor beta chain is drawn from a study of long-term antiretroviral therapy in people with HIV (dated by TCRdb to 2021 to 2024). Looking at the study overall: The earliest samples were collected roughly a decade before the 2015 WHO recommendation for immediate ART, at a time when ART was usually postponed until CD4 counts fell. This retrospective serial study examined whether starting ART and sustained HIV suppression were associated with changes in the composition and diversity of the TRB repertoire in peripheral blood. No cross-contamination during QIAcube processing was shown when test extractions of a monoclonal T-cell line were performed alongside about 30 polyclonal samples. From 25 to 30 adults with confirmed HIV infection, the cohort provided 150 to 200 cryopreserved PBMC samples, gathered serially across a mean of approximately six years (range 1-12). Of the 30 participants with HIV, fewer than twelve were female.

From the cysteine through the phenylalanine, the CDR3 covers 16 amino acids. Only the CDR3 part of the read is kept: 48 bases, read in frame from the first base. CDR1 and CDR2, looked up from the germline V gene, are SNHLY and FYNNEI. For this chain, trimming is 6 bases at the V end and 0 bases at the J end, and the number of junction bases without a gene match is 9. Sequencing of the TRB variable region was done with the immunoSEQ hsTCRB v3.0 assay at survey level resolution. The targeted TRB sequencing depth was roughly 40,000-55,000 T-cell genomes per sample. An Illumina MiSeq with a v3 150-cycle kit was used to sequence the pooled TRB libraries. Concerning the study's data processing: Repertoire analysis ran in R within a reproducible Nextflow workflow covering QC, data transformation and analysis. LymphoSeq2, an R package for AIRR-Seq data exploration, was used to implement custom analyses. A handful of samples that yielded fewer than 5000 total TRB sequences were excluded, so that approximately 170 HIV repertoires were analyzed. Of the 188 retained HIV repertoires, 55 to 60 were collected before and around 130 after ART initiation. Repertoires were downsampled to 5000 TRB nucleotide sequences, with summary statistics averaged over 100 downsampling iterations. The analysis kept only TRB sequences whose CDR3 regions were at least seven amino acids long. Two measures captured diversity: a Shannon entropy-derived clonality score and the Gini coefficient. In the repertoire networks, any two of the top 5000 CDR3 amino acid sequences were connected whenever the two sequences differed by an edit distance of one. For TRB CDR3 amino acid sequences, antigen specificity groups and MHC restriction were predicted with GLIPH2. CDR3 amino acid sequences were matched against VDJdb and McPAS-TCR to flag known CMV, EBV, HIV or tissue antigen associations. Pre-ART, post-ART and control groups were compared with Wilcoxon signed-rank tests and Holm-Bonferroni correction. Drawn from immuneACCESS, this table holds only the in-frame rearrangements with V and J called that TCRdb kept. Clones are partly lost; checked studies trace under half to an unresolved V gene and leave the rest unexplained. The D gene and trimming were derived from the DNA, and the V and J assignments and clone size from that table. The sample profile shows around 31,000 clones; 70% to 90% of them were found once. The top ten clones comprise roughly 4% of the sample.

To be included, a participant needed at least one PBMC sample from before ART initiation plus at least two post-ART samples. All participants with HIV were treated in the United States of America. Before DNA extraction, cryopreserved samples of roughly 0.9-11 million PBMC were thawed and washed. At the time of the earliest PBMC sample, participants with HIV were aged between roughly 20 and 54 years. PBMC samples from each participant spanned 1-4 timepoints before ART initiation and 2-8 timepoints after ART initiation, with a median of 7 samples. Serial HIV viral load, CD4+ T-cell count, ART history and demographic data were obtained for every participant. Genomic DNA was extracted from unsorted PBMC with a Qiagen kit on a QIAcube, with processing performed in batches of 12 samples. The research as a whole found: The samples span the years 2004 to 2017, and the ART regimens used may be less effective than current regimens. At every time point, the repertoire was dominated by expanded TRB clones first identified before ART initiation, although this dominance fluctuated and, in many PLHIV, declined after ART. No data were available on ART adherence, viral resistance or therapy changes, limiting inferences about post-ART repertoire changes. Starting ART was linked to a significant rise in TRB diversity, yet even after long-term ART the diversity remained significantly lower than in transplant donor controls. Since PBMC availability was limited, sequencing covered only the TCR beta chain, with no alpha chain pairing. Unsorted PBMC were profiled instead of sorted CD4+ and CD8+ T cells because pre-ART samples had limited cell numbers. Compared with controls, HIV repertoires had narrower CDR3 length ranges, and the network structure pointed to an antigen-experienced repertoire that shifted only slightly toward naive after ART.

Turning to this clone: Its antigen has not been determined. Per-base quality was not reported, and no clone a single base away is much larger than it.

Recombination connected TRBV2 to TRBJ2-3; 7 middle bases align to TRBD2. This sequence was found in a young man with HIV. This specimen was unsorted PBMCs, taken 0.8 years before starting antiretroviral therapy. The CDR3 has the sequence CASRPTSATSTDTQYF. The nucleotide sequence is given as TGTGCCAGCAGGCCAACTAGCGCCACTAGCACAGATACGCAGTATTTT.